The 24 T cell receptor beta chains below were found in one sample sequenced in a study of blood T cell repertoires in COVID-19. Profiling relied on immunoSEQ multiplex PCR, and the TCRdb table lists in-frame clones only, not all of them. The table shows some 380,000 clones, with roughly 77% occurring only once. The specimen was peripheral blood. All receptors come from a human donor with acute or convalescent COVID-19. The donor label of this sample is uncertain.

The chain is built from TRBV19 and TRBJ2-3, with a tentative D call TRBD1 (6 bases). The CDR3 is 13 amino acids. Germline lookup yields CDR1 LNHDA and CDR2 SQIVND (reference sequence). Trimming took 5 bases from V and 3 from J, leaving 9 bases between them. The CDR3 DNA sequence: TGTGCCAGTAGTGGGACATCGACAGATACGCAGTATTTT. Protein sequence: CASSGTSTDTQYF.

The chain is built from TRBV6-6 and TRBJ2-7; 13 nucleotides agree with TRBD2. The germline gives CDR1 MNHNY, CDR2 SVGAGI (reference sequence). V lost 5 bases to trimming and J lost 5 bases; unmatched junction nucleotides: 12. The CDR3 length is 17 residues. The CDR3 DNA is TGTGCCAGCAGTCGAAACCCAAGGACTAGCGGGAGACACGAGCAGTACTTC. Its protein is CASSRNPRTSGRHEQYF.

The chain joins TRBV3-1 (or the pseudogene TRBV3-2) to TRBJ2-1; unclear D gene. This CDR3 region has 12 residues. V dropped 1 base and J dropped 8 bases, with 6 bases sitting between them. Per the germline V gene, CDR1 is LGHDT and CDR2 is YNNKEL (reference sequence). CDR3 in DNA: TGTGCCAGCAGCCAAGGTATCCATGAGCAGTTCTTC. This sequence encodes CASSQGIHEQFF.

The V call is TRBV5-1, the J call TRBJ2-1; D perhaps matches TRBD1 (5 bases). V was shortened by 0 bases and J by 7 bases, with 8 bases between the two germline ends. CDR1 and CDR2 (germline): SGHRS, YFSETQ. This CDR3 region has 13 residues. This CDR3 reads CASSLGQRNEQFF. The DNA of the CDR3 is TGCGCCAGCAGCTTGGGACAGAGGAATGAGCAGTTCTTC.

This clone occurred many times. The CDR3 loop reads CASQATESSYEQYF. For the CDR3, the DNA is TGTGCCAGTCAGGCGACAGAGAGCTCCTACGAGCAGTACTTC. The chain combines TRBV19 with TRBJ2-7; maybe TRBD1 (5 bases). Trimming cost V 8 bases and J 0 bases, with 14 bases left between them. Germline CDR1 LNHDA, CDR2 SQIVND (reference sequence). This CDR3 has 14 residues.

This chain joins TRBV18 and TRBJ2-1; TRBD2 aligns across 11 bases. The CDR3 length is 18 residues. Looked up from germline, CDR1 is KGHSH and CDR2 is LQKENI. Germline trimming cut 0 bases from V and 4 bases from J; bases unmatched to any gene: 8. DNA for the CDR3: TGTGCCAGCTCACCACCGGGAATAGCGGGAGGGTTGTACAATGAGCAGTTCTTC. Protein product: CASSPPGIAGGLYNEQFF.

CDR3 in DNA: TGTGCCAGCTCACCCCTACTAGCGGCCGATTACTACGAGCAGTACTTC. Encoded protein: CASSPLLAADYYEQYF. The genes are TRBV18 and TRBJ2-7; 8 bases are a match to TRBD2. The V gene end was trimmed by 3 bases and the J gene end by 3 bases; junction bases not matched to a gene: 10. This CDR3 has 16 amino acids. Per germline, CDR1 KGHSH and CDR2 LQKENI. Based on the CDR3 plus reference TRBV18 and TRBJ2-7, the full variable domain is NAGVMQNPRHLVRRRGQEARLRCSPMKGHSHVYWYRQLPEEGLKFMVYLQKENIIDESGMPKERFSAEFPKEGPSILRIQQVVRGDSAAYFCASSPLLAADYYEQYFGPGTRLTVT.

The V gene is TRBV5-5, the J gene TRBJ1-5; D not resolved. CDR3 length: 13 amino acids. Per germline, CDR1 SGHKS and CDR2 YYEKEE (reference sequence). Trimming left V 4 bases short and J 5 bases short, with 10 bases between. The CDR3 reads CASSPRRDQPQHF. The CDR3 region has the DNA TGTGCCAGCAGCCCCCGACGGGATCAGCCCCAGCATTTT.

This chain joins TRBV3-1 (or the pseudogene TRBV3-2) and TRBJ2-2, with TRBD1 matching over 7 bases. The CDR3 totals 17 residues. V lost 4 bases and J lost 5; bases outside the gene matches: 13. The V gene's germline CDR1 is LGHDT and CDR2 YNNKEL (reference sequence). This CDR3 reads CASSRYATGTATGELFF. The DNA of the CDR3 is TGTGCCAGCAGCCGATACGCAACCGGGACAGCGACCGGGGAGCTGTTTTTT.

For this clone: The sample has other DNA sequences that encode this CDR3 too. This chain connects TRBV27 to TRBJ2-1; no clear D. The CDR3 has 15 amino acids. V was shortened by 5 bases and J by 0 bases, with 11 bases between the two germline ends. Germline CDR1 is MNHEY and CDR2 is SMNVEV (reference sequence). The CDR3 region is CASSPRRSSYNEQFF. The DNA of the CDR3 is TGTGCCAGCAGTCCCAGACGGAGCTCCTACAATGAGCAGTTCTTC.

This clone occurred a few times. The rearrangement links TRBV7-9 to TRBJ1-1; D may be TRBD1 (5 bases). V was shortened by 4 bases and J by 0 bases, with 15 bases between the two germline ends. Germline lookup yields CDR1 SEHNR and CDR2 FQNEAQ (reference sequence). The CDR3 contains 16 residues. The DNA of the CDR3 is TGTGCCAGCAGCTGGGGTACAGGTCGTATGAACACTGAAGCTTTCTTT. As protein: CASSWGTGRMNTEAFF.

As for this clone: The junction shows a germline mismatch at one end, possibly a read error. The chain links TRBV30 to TRBJ1-2; TRBD1 might be the D (5 bases). The CDR3 covers 12 residues. Germline CDR1 is GTSNPN and CDR2 is SVGIG (reference sequence). DNA for the CDR3: TGTGCCTGGAGTGACAAGCGAGGGGACTCACGCTTC. It yields the protein CAWSDKRGDSRF.

The rearrangement links TRBV6-1 to TRBJ1-5; a weak D match, TRBD1 (5 bases). Germline-derived CDR1 and CDR2 are MNHNS and SASEGT. Trimming removed 0 bases at V and 1 base at J, with 7 bases between. The CDR3 is 15 amino acids. The CDR3, as DNA: TGTGCCAGCAGTGAAGCAGGACACAGCAATCAGCCCCAGCATTTT. Protein sequence: CASSEAGHSNQPQHF.

V and J are TRBV6-5 and TRBJ1-1; D remains ambiguous. CDR3 size: 14 residues. Trimming stripped 0 bases from V and 2 bases from J, with 7 bases between. Germline V gene sequence: CDR1 MNHEY, CDR2 SVGAGI. DNA for the CDR3: TGTGCCAGCAGTTACTCTGTCCTTAACACTGAAGCTTTCTTT. This translates into CASSYSVLNTEAFF.

V gene TRBV18 combines with J gene TRBJ1-2, with TRBD1 as a possible D gene (5 bases). Germline V gives CDR1 KGHSH, CDR2 LQKENI. The CDR3 runs to 16 residues. V lost 2 bases, J lost 2 bases, and 15 bases lay in between. In DNA, the CDR3 is TGTGCCAGCTCACCAGAGTCCGGAGGGGCCAACTATGGCTACACCTTC. Amino acid sequence: CASSPESGGANYGYTF.

The rearrangement uses TRBV7-9 and TRBJ1-1; 8 nucleotides line up with TRBD1. The CDR3 is 16 residues long. Germline loops: CDR1 SEHNR, CDR2 FQNEAQ (reference sequence). J lost 1 base, V lost 4 bases, and 8 bases had no gene match. In DNA, the CDR3 is TGTGCCAGCAGCTCCGGGGTTGGGACAGGGAACACTGAAGCTTTCTTT. Its translation: CASSSGVGTGNTEAFF.

This clone was counted between two and nine times. V is TRBV11-1 and J is TRBJ1-1; D is undetermined. The V end lost 4 bases, the J end lost 4 bases, and 16 bases lay between the germline ends. Per the germline V gene, CDR1 is SGHAT and CDR2 is FQDESV (reference sequence). The CDR3 consists of 15 residues. As DNA, the CDR3 is TGTGCCAGCAGCTCCCTGGCCGGGGTCCGCACTGAAGCTTTCTTT. Translated, it gives CASSSLAGVRTEAFF. Full variable domain (rest looked up from reference TRBV11-1 and TRBJ1-1): EAEVAQSPRYKITEKSQAVAFWCDPISGHATLYWYRQILGQGPELLVQFQDESVVDDSQLPKDRFSAERLKGVDSTLKIQPAELGDSAMYLCASSSLAGVRTEAFFGQGTRLTVV.

This chain links TRBV19 with TRBJ2-6; D unclear. The CDR3 spans 15 residues. V was shortened by 5 bases and J by 0 bases, with 8 bases between the two germline ends. The germline gives CDR1 LNHDA, CDR2 SQIVND (reference sequence). The DNA of the CDR3 is TGTGCCAGTAGTCCACACATCTCTGGGGCCAACGTCCTGACTTTC. Protein: CASSPHISGANVLTF.

This rearrangement joins TRBV10-3 to TRBJ1-1; tentatively, D is TRBD1 (5 bases). Germline CDR1 is ENHRY and CDR2 is SYGVKD. CDR3 length: 18 residues. The germline V and J ends were trimmed by 4 bases and 3 bases, with 24 bases remaining between them. The CDR3 protein is CAISAQLGRGGRDTEAFF. CDR3 sequence (DNA): TGTGCCATCAGTGCTCAGCTCGGTCGGGGGGGGAGGGACACTGAAGCTTTCTTT.

V usage is TRBV5-1 and J usage is TRBJ2-7; the match to TRBD2 covers 16 bases. Germline CDR1 is SGHRS and CDR2 is YFSETQ. The CDR3 loop spans 19 amino acids. V gave up 4 bases and J gave up 1 base; unmatched junction bases: 11. The CDR3 here is CASSPWSGTSGRGSYEQYF. The CDR3 coding sequence is TGCGCCAGCAGCCCCTGGTCCGGGACTAGCGGGAGGGGATCCTACGAGCAGTACTTC.

This rearrangement joins TRBV11-2 to TRBJ1-3; the D gene is possibly TRBD1 (6 bases). V lost 5 bases and J lost 0, with 14 bases in between. Germline CDR1 SGHAT, CDR2 FQNNGV. CDR3 length equals 16 residues. The CDR3 loop reads CASSAPGHPSGNTIYF. In nucleotides, the CDR3 is TGTGCCAGCAGCGCTCCGGGACATCCCTCTGGAAACACCATATATTTT.

This clone was seen just once. The DNA of the CDR3 is TGTGCCAGCAGGGCCGTCACTAGCGGGAGGGGGAGCAATGAGCAGTTCTTC. Protein sequence: CASRAVTSGRGSNEQFF. The chain recombines TRBV3-1 (or the pseudogene TRBV3-2) with TRBJ2-1, with 13 bases fitting TRBD2. Germline CDR1 and CDR2: LGHDT and YNNKEL (reference sequence). The junction had 11 bases not matched to a gene; V was cut back by 6 bases and J by 6 bases. There are 17 residues in the CDR3.

The V gene is TRBV5-5, the J gene TRBJ1-4; a possible D gene is TRBD1 (6 bases). Germline-derived CDR1 and CDR2 are SGHKS and YYEKEE (reference sequence). The length of the CDR3 is 16 residues. Trimming removed 4 bases from V and 1 base from J, with 14 bases in between. The CDR3 is CASSVYSQGTNEKLFF. As DNA, the CDR3 is TGTGCCAGCAGCGTTTATTCACAGGGAACTAATGAAAAACTGTTTTTT.

The chain carries TRBV19 and TRBJ1-5; maybe TRBD1 (5 bases). Germline CDR1 and CDR2: LNHDA and SQIVND (reference sequence). Trimming removed 1 base from V and 4 bases from J, with 11 bases in between. This CDR3 contains 15 residues. CDR3 in amino acids: CASSIAGQLNQPQHF. The CDR3 DNA sequence: TGTGCCAGTAGTATAGCCGGACAACTTAATCAGCCCCAGCATTTT.